This entry concerns a single T cell receptor beta chain. The protocol was immunoSEQ multiplex PCR, while the TCRdb copy is restricted to in-frame clones and leaves out a portion. The profile shows fewer than 5,000 clones, roughly an eighth of them singletons. This specimen belongs to a study of tumour-infiltrating T cells in Burkitt lymphoma. Germline V gene lookup returns CDR1 LNHDA and CDR2 SQIVND (reference sequence). V lost 8 bases, J lost 3 bases, and 5 bases lay in between. The CDR3 is 11 residues long. Material for sequencing was tumor tissue. The clonotype was recovered from a human donor with Burkitt lymphoma. The chain has TRBV19 and TRBJ2-1; no clear D gene. CDR3 sequence: CASGYYNEQFF. As DNA, the CDR3 is TGTGCCAGTGGCTACTACAATGAGCAGTTCTTC.